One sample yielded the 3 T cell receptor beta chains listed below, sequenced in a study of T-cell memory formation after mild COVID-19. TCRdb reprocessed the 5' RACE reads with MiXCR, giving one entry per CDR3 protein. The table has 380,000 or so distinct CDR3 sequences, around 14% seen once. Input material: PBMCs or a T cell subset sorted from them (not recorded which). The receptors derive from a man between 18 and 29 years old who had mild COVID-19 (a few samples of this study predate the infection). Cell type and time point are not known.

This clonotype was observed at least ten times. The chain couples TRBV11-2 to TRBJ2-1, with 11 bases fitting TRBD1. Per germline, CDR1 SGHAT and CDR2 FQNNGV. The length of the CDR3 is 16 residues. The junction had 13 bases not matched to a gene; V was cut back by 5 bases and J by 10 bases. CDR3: CASSRGQGAASGEQFF. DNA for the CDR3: TGTGCCAGCAGCAGAGGACAGGGGGCCGCCTCGGGGGAGCAGTTCTTC. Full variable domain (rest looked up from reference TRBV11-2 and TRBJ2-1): EAGVAQSPRYKIIEKRQSVAFWCNPISGHATLYWYQQILGQGPKLLIQFQNNGVVDDSQLPKDRFSAERLKGVDSTLKIQPAKLEDSAVYLCASSRGQGAASGEQFFGPGTRLTVL.

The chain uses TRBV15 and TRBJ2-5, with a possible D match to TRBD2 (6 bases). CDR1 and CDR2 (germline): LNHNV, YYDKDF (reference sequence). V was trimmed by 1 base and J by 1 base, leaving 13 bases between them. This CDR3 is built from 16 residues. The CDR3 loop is CATSRARGSLQETQYF. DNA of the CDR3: TGTGCCACCAGCAGAGCACGGGGGAGTCTCCAAGAGACCCAGTACTTC. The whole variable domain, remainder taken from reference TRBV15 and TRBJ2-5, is DAMVIQNPRYQVTQFGKPVTLSCSQTLNHNVMYWYQQKSSQAPKLLFHYYDKDFNNEADTPDNFQSRRPNTSFCFLDIRSPGLGDTAMYLCATSRARGSLQETQYFGPGTRLLVL.

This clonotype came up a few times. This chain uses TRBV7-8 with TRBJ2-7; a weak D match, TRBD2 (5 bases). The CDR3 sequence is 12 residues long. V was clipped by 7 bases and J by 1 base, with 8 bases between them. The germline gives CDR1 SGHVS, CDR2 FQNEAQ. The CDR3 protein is CASTSGSYEQYV. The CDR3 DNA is TGTGCCAGCACCTCGGGGTCCTACGAGCAGTACGTC.